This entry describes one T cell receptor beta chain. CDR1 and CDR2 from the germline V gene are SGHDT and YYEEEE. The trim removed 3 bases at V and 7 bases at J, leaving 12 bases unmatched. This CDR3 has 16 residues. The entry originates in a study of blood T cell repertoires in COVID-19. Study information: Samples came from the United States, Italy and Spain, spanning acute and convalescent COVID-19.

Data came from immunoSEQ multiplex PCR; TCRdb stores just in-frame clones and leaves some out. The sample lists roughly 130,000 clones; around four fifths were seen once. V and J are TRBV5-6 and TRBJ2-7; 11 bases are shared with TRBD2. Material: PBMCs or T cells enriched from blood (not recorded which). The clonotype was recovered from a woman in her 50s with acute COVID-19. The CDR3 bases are TGTGCCAGCAGCTCCACGCTAGCGGGAGGCCACTGGGAGCAGTACTTC. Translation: CASSSTLAGGHWEQYF.